This TCR beta chain stems from a study of blood T cell repertoires in COVID-19. For the study at large: The study drew acute and convalescent COVID-19 samples from the United States, Italy and Spain. Sources were T cells, B-cell-depleted T cells, or PBMCs; the material itself was cDNA or gDNA.

Deletions cut 4 bases from V and 5 bases from J, with 7 bases between. This CDR3 has 11 residues. Germline V gene data show CDR1 as SGDLS and CDR2 as YYNGEE. In the authors' methods: Reference gene primer amplification yielded estimated nucleated cell counts. Profiling relied on immunoSEQ multiplex PCR, and the TCRdb table lists in-frame clones only, not all of them. V and J calls and clone size are those listed in that table; D and trimming were worked out from the DNA. The table lists approximately 220,000 clones, about 80% of them singletons. The material sequenced was peripheral blood. The source of this sequence is a woman under 40 who had recovered from COVID-19. J is TRBJ2-7 and V is TRBV9, with D unclear. CDR3 sequence: CASSLGNEQYF. CDR3 nucleotides: TGTGCCAGCAGCCTCGGTAACGAGCAGTACTTC.